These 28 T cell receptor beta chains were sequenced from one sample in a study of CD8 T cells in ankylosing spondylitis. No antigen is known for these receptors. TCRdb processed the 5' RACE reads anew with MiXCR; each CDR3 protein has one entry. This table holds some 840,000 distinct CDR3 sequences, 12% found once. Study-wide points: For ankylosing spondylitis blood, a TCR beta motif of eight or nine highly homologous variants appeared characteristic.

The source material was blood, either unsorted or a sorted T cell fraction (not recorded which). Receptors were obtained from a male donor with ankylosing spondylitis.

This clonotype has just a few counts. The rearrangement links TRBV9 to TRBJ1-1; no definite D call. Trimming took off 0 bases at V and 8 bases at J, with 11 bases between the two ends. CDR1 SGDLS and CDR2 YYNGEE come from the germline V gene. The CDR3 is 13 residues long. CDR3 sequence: CASSVAAFPEAFF. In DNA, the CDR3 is TGTGCCAGCAGCGTAGCTGCATTCCCCGAAGCTTTCTTT.

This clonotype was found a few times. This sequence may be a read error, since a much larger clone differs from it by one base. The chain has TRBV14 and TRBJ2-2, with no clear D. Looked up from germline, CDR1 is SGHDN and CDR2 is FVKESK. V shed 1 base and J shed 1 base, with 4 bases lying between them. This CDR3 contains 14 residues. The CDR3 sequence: CASSQAVNTGELFF. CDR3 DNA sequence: TGTGCCAGCAGCCAAGCCGTGAACACCGGGGAGCTGTTTTTT.

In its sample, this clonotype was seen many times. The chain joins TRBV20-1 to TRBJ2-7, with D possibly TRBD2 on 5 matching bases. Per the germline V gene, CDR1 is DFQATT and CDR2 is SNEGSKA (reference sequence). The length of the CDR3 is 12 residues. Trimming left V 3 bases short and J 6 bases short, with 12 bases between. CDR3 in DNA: TGCAGTGCTAGCGAGGGATGGGGCGAGCAGTACTTC. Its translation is CSASEGWGEQYF.

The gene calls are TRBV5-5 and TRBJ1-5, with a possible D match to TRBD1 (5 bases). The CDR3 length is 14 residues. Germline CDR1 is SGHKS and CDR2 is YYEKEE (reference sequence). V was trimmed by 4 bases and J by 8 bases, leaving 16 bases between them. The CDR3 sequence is CASSAGRGREPQHF. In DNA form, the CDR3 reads TGTGCCAGCAGCGCCGGAAGGGGAAGGGAGCCCCAGCATTTT.

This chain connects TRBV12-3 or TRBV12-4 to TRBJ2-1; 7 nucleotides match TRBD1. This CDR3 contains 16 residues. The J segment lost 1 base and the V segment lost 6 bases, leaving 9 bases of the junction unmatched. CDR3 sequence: CASRPPRGQSYNEQFF. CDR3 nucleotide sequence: TGTGCCAGCAGACCCCCGAGGGGGCAATCCTACAATGAGCAGTTCTTC.

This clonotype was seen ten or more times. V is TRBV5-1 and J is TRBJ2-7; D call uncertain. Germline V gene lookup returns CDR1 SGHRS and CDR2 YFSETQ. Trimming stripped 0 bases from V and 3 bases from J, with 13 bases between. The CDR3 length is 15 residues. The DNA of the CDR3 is TGCGCCAGCAGCTTGGGCCCCGATCCGGGCTACGAGCAGTACTTC. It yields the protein CASSLGPDPGYEQYF.

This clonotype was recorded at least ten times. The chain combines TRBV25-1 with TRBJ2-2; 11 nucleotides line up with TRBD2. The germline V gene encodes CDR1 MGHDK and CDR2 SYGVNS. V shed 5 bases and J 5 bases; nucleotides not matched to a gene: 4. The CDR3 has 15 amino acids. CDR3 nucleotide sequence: TGTGCCAGCAGTCTCCTAGCGGGAGGAACCGGGGAGCTGTTTTTT. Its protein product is CASSLLAGGTGELFF.

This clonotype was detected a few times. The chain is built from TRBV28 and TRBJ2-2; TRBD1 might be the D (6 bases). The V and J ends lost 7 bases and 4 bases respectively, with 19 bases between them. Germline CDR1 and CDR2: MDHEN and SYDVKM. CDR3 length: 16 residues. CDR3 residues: CASITGLRYFTGELFF. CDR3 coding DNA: TGTGCCAGCATTACAGGGTTACGGTATTTCACCGGGGAGCTGTTTTTT. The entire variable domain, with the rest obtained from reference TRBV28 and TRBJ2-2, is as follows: DVKVTQSSRYLVKRTGEKVFLECVQDMDHENMFWYRQDPGLGLRLIYFSYDVKMKEKGDIPEGYSVSREKKERFSLILESASTNQTSMYLCASITGLRYFTGELFFGEGSRLTVL.

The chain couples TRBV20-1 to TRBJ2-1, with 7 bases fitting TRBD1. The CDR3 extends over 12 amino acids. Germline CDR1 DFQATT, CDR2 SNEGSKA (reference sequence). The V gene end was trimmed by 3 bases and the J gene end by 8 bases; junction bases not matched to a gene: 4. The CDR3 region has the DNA TGCAGTGCTAGCGACAGGGTGGATGAGCAGTTCTTC. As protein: CSASDRVDEQFF.

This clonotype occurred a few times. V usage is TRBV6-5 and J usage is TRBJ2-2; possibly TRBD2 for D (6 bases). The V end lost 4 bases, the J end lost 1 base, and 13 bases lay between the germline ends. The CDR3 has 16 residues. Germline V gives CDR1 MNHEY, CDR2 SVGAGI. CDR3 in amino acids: CASSSPRRENTGELFF. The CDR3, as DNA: TGTGCCAGCAGTTCCCCCAGGAGGGAGAACACCGGGGAGCTGTTTTTT.

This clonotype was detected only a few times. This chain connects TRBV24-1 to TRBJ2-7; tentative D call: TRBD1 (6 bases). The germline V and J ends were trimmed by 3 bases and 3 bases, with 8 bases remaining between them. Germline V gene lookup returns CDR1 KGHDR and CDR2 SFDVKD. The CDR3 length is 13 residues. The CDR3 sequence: CATSDEGGYEQYF. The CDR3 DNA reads TGTGCCACCAGTGATGAAGGGGGCTACGAGCAGTACTTC.

The CDR3 sequence is CSALGPRQETQYF. The CDR3 DNA reads as TGCAGTGCTTTAGGGCCCCGACAGGAGACCCAGTACTTC. The chain joins TRBV20-1 to TRBJ2-5; weak D call: TRBD1 (5 bases). The CDR3 has 13 residues. V was pared by 5 bases and J by 5 bases, with 15 bases between. The germline V gene encodes CDR1 DFQATT and CDR2 SNEGSKA (reference sequence).

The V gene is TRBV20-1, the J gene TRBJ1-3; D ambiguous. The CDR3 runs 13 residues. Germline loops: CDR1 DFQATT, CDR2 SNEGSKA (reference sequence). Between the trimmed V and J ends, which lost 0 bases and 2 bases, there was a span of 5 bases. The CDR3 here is CSARDPPGNTIYF. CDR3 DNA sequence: TGCAGTGCTAGAGACCCCCCTGGAAACACCATATATTTT.

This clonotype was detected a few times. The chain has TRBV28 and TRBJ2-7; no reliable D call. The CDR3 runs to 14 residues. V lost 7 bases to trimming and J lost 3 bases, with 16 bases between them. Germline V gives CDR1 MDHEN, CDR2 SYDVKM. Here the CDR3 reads CASTTQAWGYEQYF. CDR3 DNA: TGTGCCAGCACAACCCAGGCCTGGGGCTACGAGCAGTACTTC.

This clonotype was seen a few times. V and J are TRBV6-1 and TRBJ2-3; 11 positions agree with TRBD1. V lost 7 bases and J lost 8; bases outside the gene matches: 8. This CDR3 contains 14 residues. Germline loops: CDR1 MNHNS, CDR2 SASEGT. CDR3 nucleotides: TGTGCCAGCATCATGGACAGGGGGCGAGGTACGCAGTATTTT. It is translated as CASIMDRGRGTQYF.

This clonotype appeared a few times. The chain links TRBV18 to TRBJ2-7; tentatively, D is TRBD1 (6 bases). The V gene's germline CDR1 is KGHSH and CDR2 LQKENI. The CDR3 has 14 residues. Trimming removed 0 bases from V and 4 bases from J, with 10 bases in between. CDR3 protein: CASSPPQGLYEQYF. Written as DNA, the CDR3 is TGTGCCAGCTCACCACCCCAGGGGTTGTACGAGCAGTACTTC.

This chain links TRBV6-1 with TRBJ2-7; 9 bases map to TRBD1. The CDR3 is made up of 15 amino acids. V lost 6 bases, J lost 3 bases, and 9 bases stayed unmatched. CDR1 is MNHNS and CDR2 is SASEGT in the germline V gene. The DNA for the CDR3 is TGTGCCAGCAGCGAATCGGGGGACAGGGTCTACGAGCAGTACTTC. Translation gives CASSESGDRVYEQYF.

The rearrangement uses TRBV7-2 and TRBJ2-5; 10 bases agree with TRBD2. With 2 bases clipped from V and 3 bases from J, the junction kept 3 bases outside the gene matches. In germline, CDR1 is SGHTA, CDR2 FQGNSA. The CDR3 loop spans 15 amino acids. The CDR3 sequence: CASSLFGTSEETQYF. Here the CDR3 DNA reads TGTGCCAGCAGCTTATTCGGGACTAGCGAAGAGACCCAGTACTTC.

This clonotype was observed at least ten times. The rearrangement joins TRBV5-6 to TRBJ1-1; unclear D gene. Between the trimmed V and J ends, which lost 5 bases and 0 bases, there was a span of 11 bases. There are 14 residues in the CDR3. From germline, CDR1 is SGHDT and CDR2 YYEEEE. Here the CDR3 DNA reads TGTGCCAGCAGTTTAGTCACAGTGAACACTGAAGCTTTCTTT. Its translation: CASSLVTVNTEAFF.

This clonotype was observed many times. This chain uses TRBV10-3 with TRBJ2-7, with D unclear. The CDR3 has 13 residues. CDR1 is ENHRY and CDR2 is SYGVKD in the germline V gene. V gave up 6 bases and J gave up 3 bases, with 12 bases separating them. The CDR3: CAISNDGFYEQYF. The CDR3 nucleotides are TGTGCCATCAGCAACGACGGGTTCTACGAGCAGTACTTC.

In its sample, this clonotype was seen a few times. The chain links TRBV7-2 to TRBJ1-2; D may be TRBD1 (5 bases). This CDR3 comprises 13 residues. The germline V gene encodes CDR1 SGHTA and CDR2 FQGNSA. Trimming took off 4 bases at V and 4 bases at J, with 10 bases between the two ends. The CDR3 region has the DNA TGTGCCAGCAGCTCCCCTGGGACCTATGGCTACACCTTC. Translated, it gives CASSSPGTYGYTF.

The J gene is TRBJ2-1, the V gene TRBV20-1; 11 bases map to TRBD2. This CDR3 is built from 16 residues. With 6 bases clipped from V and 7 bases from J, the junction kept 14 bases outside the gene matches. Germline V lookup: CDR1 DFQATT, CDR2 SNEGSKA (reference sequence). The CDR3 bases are TGCAGTGCGTCCCTTTATGCTAGCGGGAGGATAAATGAGCAGTTCTTC. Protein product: CSASLYASGRINEQFF.

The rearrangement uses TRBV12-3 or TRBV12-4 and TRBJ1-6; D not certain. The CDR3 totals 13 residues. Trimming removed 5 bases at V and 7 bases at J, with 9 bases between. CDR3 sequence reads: CASSGRWNSPLHF. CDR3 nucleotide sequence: TGTGCCAGCAGTGGACGGTGGAATTCACCCCTCCACTTT.

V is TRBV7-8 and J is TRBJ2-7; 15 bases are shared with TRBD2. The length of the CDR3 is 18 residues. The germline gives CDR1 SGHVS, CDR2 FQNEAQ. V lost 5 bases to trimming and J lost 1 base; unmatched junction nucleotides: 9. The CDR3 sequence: CASSPTGGLAGGSYEQYF. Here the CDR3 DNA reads TGTGCCAGCAGCCCGACGGGGGGACTAGCGGGAGGTTCCTACGAGCAGTACTTC.

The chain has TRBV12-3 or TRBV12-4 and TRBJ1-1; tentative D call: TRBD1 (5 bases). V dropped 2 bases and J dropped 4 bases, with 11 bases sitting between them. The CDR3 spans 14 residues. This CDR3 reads CASSLFTGPTEAFF. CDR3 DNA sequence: TGTGCCAGCAGTTTATTTACGGGACCCACTGAAGCTTTCTTT.

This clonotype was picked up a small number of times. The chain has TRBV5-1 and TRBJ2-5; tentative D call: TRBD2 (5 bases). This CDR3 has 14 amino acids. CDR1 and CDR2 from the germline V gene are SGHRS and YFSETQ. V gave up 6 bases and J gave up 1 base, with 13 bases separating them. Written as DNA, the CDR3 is TGCGCCAGCACCCAGCCCGGGGTCCAAGAGACCCAGTACTTC. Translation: CASTQPGVQETQYF.

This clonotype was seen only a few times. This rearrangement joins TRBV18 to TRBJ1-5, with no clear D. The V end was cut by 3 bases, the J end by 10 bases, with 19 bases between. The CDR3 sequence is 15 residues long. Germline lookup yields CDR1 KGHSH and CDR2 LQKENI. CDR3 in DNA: TGTGCCAGCTCACCTTCCAGGAACGATATCAGCCCCCAGCATTTT. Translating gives CASSPSRNDISPQHF.

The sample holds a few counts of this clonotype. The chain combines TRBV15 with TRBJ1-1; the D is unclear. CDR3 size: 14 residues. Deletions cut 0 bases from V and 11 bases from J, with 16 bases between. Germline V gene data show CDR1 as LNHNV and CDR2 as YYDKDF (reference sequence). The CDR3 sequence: CATSRDPGDAVAFF. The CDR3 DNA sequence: TGTGCCACCAGCAGAGATCCTGGGGATGCGGTCGCTTTCTTT.